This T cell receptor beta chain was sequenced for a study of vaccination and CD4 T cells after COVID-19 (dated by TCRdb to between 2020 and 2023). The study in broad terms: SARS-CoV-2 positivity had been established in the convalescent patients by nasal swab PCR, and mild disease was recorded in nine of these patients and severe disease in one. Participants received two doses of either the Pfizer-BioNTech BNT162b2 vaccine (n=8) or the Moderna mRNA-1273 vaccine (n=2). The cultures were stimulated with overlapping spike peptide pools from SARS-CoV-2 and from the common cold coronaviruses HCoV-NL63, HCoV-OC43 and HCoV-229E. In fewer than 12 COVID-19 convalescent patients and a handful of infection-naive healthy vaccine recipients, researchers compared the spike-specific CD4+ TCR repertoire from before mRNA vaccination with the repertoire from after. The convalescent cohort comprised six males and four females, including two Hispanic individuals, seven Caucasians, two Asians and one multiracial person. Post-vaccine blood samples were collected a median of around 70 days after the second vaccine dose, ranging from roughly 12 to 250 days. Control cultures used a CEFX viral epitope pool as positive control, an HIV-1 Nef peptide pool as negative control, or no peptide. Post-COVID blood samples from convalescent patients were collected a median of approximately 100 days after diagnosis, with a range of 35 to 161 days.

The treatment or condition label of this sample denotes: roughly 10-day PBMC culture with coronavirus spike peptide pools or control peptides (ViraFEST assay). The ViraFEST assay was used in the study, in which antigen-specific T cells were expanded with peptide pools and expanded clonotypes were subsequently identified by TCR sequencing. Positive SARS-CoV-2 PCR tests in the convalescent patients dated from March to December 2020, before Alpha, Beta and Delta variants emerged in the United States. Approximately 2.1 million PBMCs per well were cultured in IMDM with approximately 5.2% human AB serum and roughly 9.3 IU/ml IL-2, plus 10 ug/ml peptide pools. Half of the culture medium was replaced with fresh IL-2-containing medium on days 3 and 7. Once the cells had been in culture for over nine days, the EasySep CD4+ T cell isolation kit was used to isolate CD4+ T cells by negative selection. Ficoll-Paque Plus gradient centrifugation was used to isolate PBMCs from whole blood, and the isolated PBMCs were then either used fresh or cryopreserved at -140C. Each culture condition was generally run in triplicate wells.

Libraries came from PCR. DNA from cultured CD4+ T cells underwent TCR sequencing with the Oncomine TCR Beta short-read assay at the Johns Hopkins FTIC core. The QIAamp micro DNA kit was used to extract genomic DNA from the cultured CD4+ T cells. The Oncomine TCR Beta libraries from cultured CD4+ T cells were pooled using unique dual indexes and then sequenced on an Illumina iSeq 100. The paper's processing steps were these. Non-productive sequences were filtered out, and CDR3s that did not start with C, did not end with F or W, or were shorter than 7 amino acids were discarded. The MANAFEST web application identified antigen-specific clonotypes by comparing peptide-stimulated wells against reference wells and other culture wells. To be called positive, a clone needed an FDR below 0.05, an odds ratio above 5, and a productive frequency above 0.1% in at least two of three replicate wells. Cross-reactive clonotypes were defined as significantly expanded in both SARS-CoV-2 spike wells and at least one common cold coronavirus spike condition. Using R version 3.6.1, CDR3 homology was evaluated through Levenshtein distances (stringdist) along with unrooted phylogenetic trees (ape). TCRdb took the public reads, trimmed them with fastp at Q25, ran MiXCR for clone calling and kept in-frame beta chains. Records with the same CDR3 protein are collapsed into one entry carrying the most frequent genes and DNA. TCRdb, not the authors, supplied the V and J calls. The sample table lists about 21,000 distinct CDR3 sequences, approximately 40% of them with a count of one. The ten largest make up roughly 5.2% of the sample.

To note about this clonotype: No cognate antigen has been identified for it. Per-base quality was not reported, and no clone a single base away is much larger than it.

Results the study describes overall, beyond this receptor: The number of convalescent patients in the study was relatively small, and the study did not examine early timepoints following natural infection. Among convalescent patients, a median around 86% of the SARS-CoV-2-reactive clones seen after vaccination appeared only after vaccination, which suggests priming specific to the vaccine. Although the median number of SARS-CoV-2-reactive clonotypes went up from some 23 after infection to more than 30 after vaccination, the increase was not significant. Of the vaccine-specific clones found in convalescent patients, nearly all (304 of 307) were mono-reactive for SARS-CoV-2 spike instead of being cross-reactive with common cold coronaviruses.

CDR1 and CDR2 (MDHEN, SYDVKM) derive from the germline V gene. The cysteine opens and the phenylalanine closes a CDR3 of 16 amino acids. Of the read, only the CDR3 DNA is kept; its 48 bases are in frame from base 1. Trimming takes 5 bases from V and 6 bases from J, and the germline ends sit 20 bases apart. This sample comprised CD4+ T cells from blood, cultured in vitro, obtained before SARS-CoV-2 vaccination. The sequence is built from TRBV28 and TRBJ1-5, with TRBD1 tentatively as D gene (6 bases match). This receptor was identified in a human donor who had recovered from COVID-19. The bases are TGTGCCAGCAGTCCACGTACAGGGTGGGTTAGTCAGCCCCAGCATTTT. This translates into CASSPRTGWVSQPQHF.